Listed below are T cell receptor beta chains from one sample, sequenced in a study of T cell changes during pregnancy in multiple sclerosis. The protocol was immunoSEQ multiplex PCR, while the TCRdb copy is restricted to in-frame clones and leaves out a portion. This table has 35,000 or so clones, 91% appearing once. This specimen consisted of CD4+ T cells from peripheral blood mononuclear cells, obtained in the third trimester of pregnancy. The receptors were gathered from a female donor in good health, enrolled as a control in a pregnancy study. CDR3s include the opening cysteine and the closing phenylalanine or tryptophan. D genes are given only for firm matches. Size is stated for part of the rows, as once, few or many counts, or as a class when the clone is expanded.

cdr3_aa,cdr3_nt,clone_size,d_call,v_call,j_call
CASSLGHRGSDTQYF,TGCGCCAGCAGCCTCGGACACCGGGGGTCAGATACGCAGTATTTT,.,.,TRBV5-1,TRBJ2-3
CASSSTDYPANTGELFF,TGCGCCAGCAGCAGCACCGACTACCCCGCGAACACCGGGGAGCTGTTTTTT,.,.,TRBV5-1,TRBJ2-2
CASSPTFDRVTYEQYF,TGTGCCAGCTCACCGACATTCGACAGGGTCACCTACGAGCAGTACTTC,.,TRBD1,TRBV18,TRBJ2-7
CASSGGFVGTGELFF,TGTGCCAGCAGCGGGGGCTTTGTGGGCACCGGGGAGCTGTTTTTT,.,.,TRBV9,TRBJ2-2
CASSSRGSYNEQFF,TGCGCCAGCAGCTCCCGGGGCTCCTACAATGAGCAGTTCTTC,.,.,TRBV4-3,TRBJ2-1
CASRAVQAPNYGYTF,TGTGCCAGCAGGGCAGTCCAGGCCCCCAACTATGGCTACACCTTC,.,.,TRBV2,TRBJ1-2
CASSLGQFNQPQHF,TGTGCCAGCAGCTTAGGTCAGTTCAATCAGCCCCAGCATTTT,few,.,TRBV7-2,TRBJ1-5
CASSPPLSNYGYTF,TGTGCCAGCTCACCACCCCTCAGTAACTATGGCTACACCTTC,.,.,TRBV18,TRBJ1-2
CASSIRWRVRGGETQYF,TGTGCCAGCAGCATCCGTTGGCGGGTTCGCGGAGGGGAGACCCAGTACTTC,.,.,TRBV21-1,TRBJ2-5
CASSSKRDRGPYEQYF,TGCGCCAGCAGCTCTAAAAGGGACAGGGGGCCGTACGAGCAGTACTTC,.,TRBD1,TRBV5-1,TRBJ2-7
CASSFGGMPYGYTF,TGTGCCAGCAGTTTTGGCGGAATGCCCTATGGCTACACCTTC,.,.,TRBV28,TRBJ1-2
CSANTGGAQHF,TGCAGTGCTAATACGGGGGGAGCCCAGCATTTT,.,.,TRBV20-1,TRBJ1-5
CASTIHRGSGNQPQHF,TGTGCCAGCACCATCCACAGGGGGTCTGGCAATCAGCCCCAGCATTTT,.,TRBD1,TRBV28,TRBJ1-5
CASSLVPSGNEQFF,TGTGCCAGCAGCTTAGTTCCTAGCGGCAATGAGCAGTTCTTC,.,TRBD2,TRBV7-8,TRBJ2-1
CASNLQGRNQPQHF,TGTGCCAGTAATCTACAGGGACGCAATCAGCCCCAGCATTTT,few,.,TRBV19,TRBJ1-5
CASNSPGMGYTF,TGTGCCTCGAACAGCCCAGGAATGGGCTACACCTTC,.,.,TRBV10-3,TRBJ1-2
CASTIAEGSYNEQFF,TGTGCCAGCACCATAGCCGAGGGCTCCTACAATGAGCAGTTCTTC,.,.,TRBV9,TRBJ2-1
CASSVQGMNTEAFF,TGTGCCAGCAGTGTGCAGGGCATGAACACTGAAGCTTTCTTT,few,.,TRBV2,TRBJ1-1
CASSMGGSSDTQYF,TGTGCTAGCAGTATGGGCGGGAGCTCAGATACGCAGTATTTT,.,TRBD2,TRBV7-7,TRBJ2-3
CASSSQGAGETQYF,TGTGCCAGTAGTTCACAGGGGGCGGGAGAGACCCAGTACTTC,.,TRBD1,TRBV19,TRBJ2-5
CASSPRSGGANEQFF,TGTGCCAGCAGCCCTAGGAGCGGGGGGGCCAATGAGCAGTTCTTC,.,TRBD2,TRBV5-4,TRBJ2-1
CASSFFLRDSGNTIYF,TGTGCCAGCAGTTTCTTTCTCCGGGATTCTGGAAACACCATATATTTT,.,.,TRBV28,TRBJ1-3
CASSSGLAGDAQYF,TGTGCCAGCAGCTCCGGACTAGCGGGAGATGCGCAGTATTTT,.,TRBD2,TRBV11-2,TRBJ2-3
CASMRRGSNYEQYF,TGTGCCAGCATGAGGAGGGGCTCTAACTACGAGCAGTACTTC,.,.,TRBV6-1,TRBJ2-7
CASSPDRGNNYGYTF,TGTGCCAGCTCACCAGACAGGGGGAATAACTATGGCTACACCTTC,few,TRBD1,TRBV18,TRBJ1-2
CASSLVSGTDSFTDTQYF,TGCGCCAGCAGCTTGGTATCCGGGACAGATTCTTTCACAGATACGCAGTATTTT,once,TRBD1,TRBV5-1,TRBJ2-3
CASSLAGNTEAFF,TGCGCCAGCAGCCTAGCCGGGAACACTGAAGCTTTCTTT,few,.,TRBV10-2,TRBJ1-1
CAASPGGGTDTQYF,TGTGCCGCATCCCCGGGGGGAGGCACAGATACGCAGTATTTT,few,TRBD2,TRBV6-7,TRBJ2-3
CASITAGHGYTF,TGTGCCAGCATAACGGCAGGGCATGGCTACACCTTC,.,.,TRBV28,TRBJ1-2
CASLTGYGYTF,TGTGCCAGCCTGACGGGCTATGGCTACACCTTC,.,.,TRBV7-9,TRBJ1-2
CASSLPGTYEQYF,TGTGCCAGCAGTTTGCCAGGTACCTACGAGCAGTACTTC,.,.,TRBV28,TRBJ2-7
CASSESEYGGETQYF,TGCGCCAGCAGTGAGTCGGAGTACGGGGGAGAGACCCAGTACTTC,.,.,TRBV10-2,TRBJ2-5
CASSQGGLAGYTGELFF,TGCGCCAGCAGCCAAGGGGGTCTAGCGGGTTACACCGGGGAGCTGTTTTTT,.,TRBD2,TRBV4-1,TRBJ2-2
CASSLGVGGPADTQYF,TGTGCCAGCAGCTTAGGTGTCGGGGGGCCAGCTGATACGCAGTATTTT,.,.,TRBV7-6,TRBJ2-3
CASSLQGNPQHF,TGTGCCAGCAGTCTACAGGGAAATCCCCAGCATTTT,few,.,TRBV28,TRBJ1-5
CASSLDFYGYTF,TGTGCCAGCAGCTTGGACTTCTATGGCTACACCTTC,.,.,TRBV5-8,TRBJ1-2
CASSLSVGEKLFF,TGTGCCAGCAGCTTAAGCGTAGGAGAAAAACTGTTTTTT,.,.,TRBV7-2,TRBJ1-4
CASSTRQGLVVDQPQHF,TGCGCCAGCAGCACCCGACAGGGACTCGTAGTAGATCAGCCCCAGCATTTT,.,TRBD1,TRBV5-1,TRBJ1-5
CASRVRQGSEKLFF,TGTGCCAGCAGGGTTCGACAGGGGAGTGAAAAACTGTTTTTT,.,TRBD1,TRBV6-4,TRBJ1-4
CASVDSPNEKLFF,TGTGCCAGTGTGGACAGTCCTAATGAAAAACTGTTTTTT,.,.,TRBV19,TRBJ1-4
CASSILLGGDSNQPQHF,TGTGCCAGTAGTATTTTATTAGGAGGGGATAGCAATCAGCCCCAGCATTTT,.,.,TRBV19,TRBJ1-5
CASSTRTSGRNQETQYF,TGTGCCAGTAGTACACGGACTAGCGGGAGGAACCAAGAGACCCAGTACTTC,.,TRBD2,TRBV19,TRBJ2-5
CASSPSGGAVDTQYF,TGTGCCAGCAGTCCTAGCGGGGGGGCTGTAGATACGCAGTATTTT,.,TRBD2,TRBV2,TRBJ2-3
CASSQGAPGTHHAYEQYF,TGTGCCAGCAGCCAAGGGGCCCCCGGGACTCACCACGCCTACGAGCAGTACTTC,.,.,TRBV14,TRBJ2-7
CASSLPVGHYYGYTF,TGTGCCAGCAGTTTACCCGTGGGACACTACTATGGCTACACCTTC,.,.,TRBV28,TRBJ1-2
CASSPLGTPNTGELFF,TGTGCCAGCAGCCCCCTCGGGACACCAAACACCGGGGAGCTGTTTTTT,.,.,TRBV9,TRBJ2-2
CASSPGTGVVGELFF,TGTGCCAGCAGCCCCGGGACAGGGGTTGTCGGGGAGCTGTTTTTT,.,TRBD1,TRBV28,TRBJ2-2
CASSLVGGETQYF,TGTGCCAGCAGTCTGGTGGGGGGGGAGACCCAGTACTTC,.,TRBD2,TRBV27,TRBJ2-5
CASAGGQGAGGTEAFF,TGTGCCAGCGCCGGAGGACAGGGGGCGGGAGGCACTGAAGCTTTCTTT,once,TRBD1,TRBV7-9,TRBJ1-1
CASSLVGAATDTQYF,TGCGCCAGCAGCTTGGTAGGGGCAGCCACAGATACGCAGTATTTT,.,.,TRBV5-1,TRBJ2-3
CASTWDRGVGEAFF,TGTGCCAGCACCTGGGACAGGGGAGTCGGTGAAGCTTTCTTT,.,TRBD1,TRBV7-9,TRBJ1-1
CSVRTSSYEQYF,TGCAGCGTTCGGACTAGCAGTTACGAGCAGTACTTC,.,TRBD2,TRBV29-1,TRBJ2-7
CASSVGRGGERDTEAFF,TGTGCCAGCAGCGTAGGAAGAGGGGGCGAAAGAGACACTGAAGCTTTCTTT,.,TRBD1,TRBV9,TRBJ1-1
CASSSTGVTGELFF,TGTGCCAGCAGCTCGACAGGGGTTACCGGGGAGCTGTTTTTT,.,TRBD1,TRBV7-9,TRBJ2-2
CASSETSALNNEQFF,TGTGCCAGCAGTGAAACTAGCGCACTAAACAATGAGCAGTTCTTC,.,TRBD2,TRBV2,TRBJ2-1
CASTGNTEAFF,TGTGCCAGCACCGGGAACACTGAAGCTTTCTTT,few,.,TRBV28,TRBJ1-1
CASSPSSNEKLFF,TGTGCCAGCAGCCCGTCGAGCAATGAAAAACTGTTTTTT,few,.,TRBV7-2,TRBJ1-4
CASSQGSEAFF,TGTGCCAGTAGTCAGGGATCTGAAGCTTTCTTT,.,.,TRBV19,TRBJ1-1
CASSQDRGSQPQHF,TGTGCCAGCAGCCAAGACAGGGGGAGTCAGCCCCAGCATTTT,.,TRBD1,TRBV16,TRBJ1-5